The rows below give T cell receptor beta chains drawn from one sample of a study of blood T cells in healthy people across ages. TCRdb processed the 5' RACE reads anew with MiXCR; each CDR3 protein has one entry. Counted here are around 800,000 distinct CDR3 sequences, less than 80% occurring once; the ten biggest clones make up around a quarter. The source material was blood. These receptors were collected from a man aged 25 to 45 in good health. Both conserved end residues are part of each CDR3. Each record gives: clone size, J gene, V gene, D gene, CDR3 DNA, CDR3 protein. A D gene is named only where the DNA matches it firmly. Clone size, where shown, is once, few, many, or a class for clones that have expanded.

>-|TRBJ2-4|TRBV9|TRBD2
TGTGCCAGCAGCACAAGCGGGGGGGCACAAAACATTCAGTACTTC
CASSTSGGAQNIQYF
>few|TRBJ2-7|TRBV29-1|TRBD2
TGCAGCGTTGAAGATTGGTTAGCGGGGGGCTCCTACGAGCAGTACTTC
CSVEDWLAGGSYEQYF
>-|TRBJ2-7|TRBV20-1|-
TGCAGTGCTAGTGAGCAAGTCGACGAGCAGTACTTC
CSASEQVDEQYF
>-|TRBJ2-1|TRBV10-3|TRBD2
TGTGCCATCTGGGGCGGGGGGGCCTCTCATGAGCAGTTCTTC
CAIWGGGASHEQFF
>few|TRBJ1-2|TRBV25-1|TRBD1
TGTGGGACAGGGACCGACTATGGCTACACCTTC
CGTGTDYGYTF
>-|TRBJ2-1|TRBV7-3|-
TGTGCCAGCAGCTCGCAGGGAGCGATTTACAATGAGCAGTTCTTC
CASSSQGAIYNEQFF
>-|TRBJ1-2|TRBV3-1|-
TGTGCCAGCAGCCAAGTGTCAGGGAACGGCTACACCTTC
CASSQVSGNGYTF
>-|TRBJ2-1|TRBV18|-
TGTGCCAGCTCACAGTACGACAGGACCGATGAGCAGTTCTTC
CASSQYDRTDEQFF
>-|TRBJ2-2|TRBV12-3/TRBV12-4|TRBD2
TGTGCCAGCAGTTTAAGGGCGGGGGGGACCGGGGAGCTGTTTTTT
CASSLRAGGTGELFF
>-|TRBJ1-2|TRBV6-5|-
TGTGCCACCTCTCCCCCAGGAGGATACTATGGCTACACCTTC
CATSPPGGYYGYTF
>once|TRBJ1-2|TRBV20-1|TRBD1
TGCACTTACAGGGGGCAGGGCTACACCTTC
CTYRGQGYTF
>many|TRBJ2-7|TRBV20-1|-
TGCAGTGCTAGGAGAGGGGGGGCGGACTACGAGCAGTACTTC
CSARRGGADYEQYF
>once|TRBJ2-2|TRBV28|TRBD1
TGTGCCAGCAGGGGTCCGGGACAGATCACCGGGGAGCTGTTTTTT
CASRGPGQITGELFF
>-|TRBJ2-7|TRBV4-3|-
TGCGCCAGCAGCCATTTGGGGGCATACGAGCAGTACTTC
CASSHLGAYEQYF
>once|TRBJ1-5|TRBV6-2/TRBV6-3|TRBD1
TGTGCCAGCACTCGATACGGGACAGGGGCAAATCAGCCCCAGCATTTT
CASTRYGTGANQPQHF
>-|TRBJ1-5|TRBV6-2/TRBV6-3|-
TGTGCCAGCAGTTATTTCGGTCAGCCCCAGCATTTT
CASSYFGQPQHF
>once|TRBJ1-2|TRBV20-1|TRBD1
TGCAGTGCTGATATAACAGGGGGCCCTTCTTCTTTCTATGGCTACACCTTC
CSADITGGPSSFYGYTF
>-|TRBJ2-5|TRBV20-1|-
TGCAGTGCTAGAGCGGCTGCGACCCAGTACTTC
CSARAAATQYF
>-|TRBJ2-7|TRBV4-3|-
TGCGCCAGCAGCCAAAATCTTTTAACTAGCTCCTACGAGCAGTACTTC
CASSQNLLTSSYEQYF
>few|TRBJ2-1|TRBV6-6|-
TGTGCCAGCAGTTACCCCCTAGAATTGCTGTTCTTC
CASSYPLELLFF
>-|TRBJ2-5|TRBV20-1|-
TGCAGTGCTCCCGGCGCAGGGGAAGAGACCCAGTACTTC
CSAPGAGEETQYF
>few|TRBJ1-1|TRBV7-3|TRBD1
TGTGCCAGCAGCAGGGACAGGGAGAGCGCTGAAGCTTTCTTT
CASSRDRESAEAFF